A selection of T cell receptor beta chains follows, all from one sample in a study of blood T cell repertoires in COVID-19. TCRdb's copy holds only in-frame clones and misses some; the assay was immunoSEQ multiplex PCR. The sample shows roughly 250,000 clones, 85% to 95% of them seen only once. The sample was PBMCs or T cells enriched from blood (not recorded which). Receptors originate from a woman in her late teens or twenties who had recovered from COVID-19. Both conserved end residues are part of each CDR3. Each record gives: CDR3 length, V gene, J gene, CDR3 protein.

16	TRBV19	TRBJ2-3	CASTPGTSGGPDTQYF
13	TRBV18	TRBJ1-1	CASSPRQNTEAFF
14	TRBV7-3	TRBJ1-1	CASSLTVTDRRAFF
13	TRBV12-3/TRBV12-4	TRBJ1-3	CASLQGSGNTIYF
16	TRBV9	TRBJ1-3	CASSPLVATTGNTIYF
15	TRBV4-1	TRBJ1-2	CASSPPPGSSYGYTF
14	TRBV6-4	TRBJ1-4	CASSRNTGGKKLFF
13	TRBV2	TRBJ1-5	CASSLQGNQPQHF
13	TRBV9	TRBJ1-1	CASSAGGGPEAFF
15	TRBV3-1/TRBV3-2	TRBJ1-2	CASSQGAGGWDGYTF
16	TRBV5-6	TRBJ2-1	CASSSISGSEKNEQFF
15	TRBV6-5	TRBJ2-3	CASSRGLAGSDTQYF
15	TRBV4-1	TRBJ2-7	CASSQVLAGDYEQYF
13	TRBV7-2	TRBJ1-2	CASGKGQGFGYTF
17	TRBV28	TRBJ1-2	CASSLLRGTGDYYGYTF
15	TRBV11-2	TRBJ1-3	CASSLWVRGVNTIYF
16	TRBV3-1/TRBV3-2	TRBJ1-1	CASSPAGASADTEAFF
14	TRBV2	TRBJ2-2	CASREGPNTGELFF
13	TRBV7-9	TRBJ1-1	CASSNSDRDRAFF
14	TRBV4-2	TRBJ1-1	CASSQEDRGFLAFF
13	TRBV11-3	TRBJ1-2	CASSLGQGYGYTF
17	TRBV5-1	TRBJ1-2	CASSLAVAGGANYGYTF
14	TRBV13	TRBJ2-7	CASSLGRVAYEQYF
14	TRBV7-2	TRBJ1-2	CASSFLGPQGGYTF
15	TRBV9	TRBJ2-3	CASSPRQGNTDTQYF
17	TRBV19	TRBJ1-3	CASSRRLTGSSGNTIYF
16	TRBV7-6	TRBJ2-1	CASSLRGGNNYNEQFF
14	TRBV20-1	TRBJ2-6	CSASRGTGANVLTF
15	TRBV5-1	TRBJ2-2	CASSLAGGLTGELFF
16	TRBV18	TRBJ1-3	CASSPDIASSGNTIYF
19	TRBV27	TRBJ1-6	CASSLLHQALGGTVSPLHF